This T cell receptor beta chain was identified during a study of metastatic and nonmetastatic thyroid tumors. With 4 bases clipped from V and 4 bases from J, the junction kept 10 bases outside the gene matches. Germline CDR1 and CDR2: SEHNR and FQNEAQ (reference sequence). CDR3 size: 15 residues. TCRdb ran MiXCR on the PCR reads. The sample holds around 7,100 clones, approximately 28% seen once. Patients were all untreated before their thyroid surgery. The chain links TRBV7-9 to TRBJ2-7; 7 bases line up with TRBD1. The TCR was taken from a female donor with papillary thyroid cancer or a benign thyroid nodule (not recorded which). Some clones in this sample may be carry-over from other donors' samples. The material sequenced was adjacent normal tissue. The DNA for the CDR3 is TGTGCCAGCAGCTCAAAAGTCGGGACAGATTACGAGCAGTACTTC. It specifies CASSSKVGTDYEQYF. The whole variable domain, remainder taken from reference TRBV7-9 and TRBJ2-7, is DTGVSQNPRHKITKRGQNVTFRCDPISEHNRLYWYRQTLGQGPEFLTYFQNEAQLEKSRLLSDRFSAERPKGSFSTLEIQRTEQGDSAMYLCASSSKVGTDYEQYFGPGTRLTVT.